The sequence of this T cell receptor (beta chain) was determined in a study of beta chain features in type 1 diabetes. This clone was found a few times. The antigen remains undetermined. Study results and limitations: Compared with healthy donors, patients appeared to share more similar naive, central memory and regulatory TCRB repertoires. For type 1 diabetes patients, VDJ junctions showed fewer insertions and more deletions.

The sequenced template was cDNA made from the entire isolated RNA. Some clones are missing from TCRdb's copy, which holds only in-frame ones; the method was immunoSEQ multiplex PCR. Here the sample spans more than 300,000 clones, approximately 12% being singletons. Germline lookup yields CDR1 MNHEY and CDR2 SVGAGI. CDR3 length: 15 amino acids. Deletions cut 6 bases from V and 2 bases from J, with 17 bases between. The chain uses TRBV6-5 and TRBJ2-7; no clear D gene. The specimen sequenced was naive CD4+ T cells from blood. The receptor's source is a man younger than 30 in good health. CDR3 amino acids: CASSPISGSTYEQYF. The CDR3 nucleotides read TGTGCCAGCAGCCCTATTTCGGGTTCCACCTACGAGCAGTACTTC.